The 5 T cell receptor beta chains given below trace back to one sample, sequenced in a study of Graves' ophthalmopathy and Graves' hyperthyroidism. The sequenced template was RNA, covering the TCR beta CDR3 region. First-round RT-PCR used HTBI primers; second-round multiplex PCR followed. TCRdb passed the multiplex PCR reads through MiXCR, listing each CDR3 protein once. Of 200,000 to 250,000 distinct CDR3 sequences in the sample, approximately 42% are singletons; the top ten hold around half. Sequencing was performed on peripheral blood. Receptors originate from an adult man with Graves' ophthalmopathy.

The J gene is TRBJ1-2, the V gene TRBV12-3 or TRBV12-4; 12 positions match TRBD1. J gave up 14 bases and V 8 bases, and 9 bases lay outside the gene matches. The CDR3 has 12 residues. The chain's CDR3 is CASSPGQGAPTF. CDR3 nucleotide sequence: TGTGCCAGCTCTCCGGGACAGGGGGCGCCAACCTTC.

This chain connects TRBV20-1 to TRBJ2-7; D perhaps matches TRBD2 (5 bases). V lost 4 bases to trimming and J lost 7 bases, with 26 bases between them. Looked up from germline, CDR1 is DFQATT and CDR2 is SNEGSKA (reference sequence). This CDR3 has 16 residues. CDR3 bases: TGCAGTGCTATTGACTCCCCTGGGGTCCCTTCGGGGGAGCAGTACTTC. This translates into CSAIDSPGVPSGEQYF.

This chain uses TRBV5-1 with TRBJ2-6; TRBD1 agrees at 9 bases. The CDR3 contains 16 residues. The junction had 4 bases not matched to a gene; V was cut back by 3 bases and J by 3 bases. Germline CDR1 is SGHRS and CDR2 is YFSETQ. CDR3 loop: CASSSTGGSGANVLTF. The CDR3 DNA follows: TGCGCCAGCAGCTCTACAGGGGGCAGTGGGGCCAACGTCCTGACTTTC.

The rearrangement joins TRBV12-3 or TRBV12-4 to TRBJ2-5, with D hard to call. V was shortened by 3 bases and J by 2 bases, with 7 bases between the two germline ends. The CDR3 has 13 amino acids. The CDR3 region has the DNA TGTGCCAGCAGTTTTCGGCAGCAAGAGACCCAGTACTTC. Translated: CASSFRQQETQYF.

To note about this clonotype: The missing conserved phenylalanine or tryptophan at the end of this CDR3 makes a read error likely. The chain combines TRBV7-9 with TRBJ1-2, with 10 bases identical to TRBD1. The CDR3 spans 17 residues. Losses at the gene ends were 4 bases for V and 5 bases for J; bases not matched to a gene: 13. CDR1 and CDR2 (germline): SEHNR, FQNEAQ (reference sequence). The CDR3 region is CASSSIRDRGAKYGYTS. The CDR3 DNA follows: TGTGCCAGCAGCTCCATCCGGGACAGGGGTGCCAAATATGGCTACACCTCC.